This record covers a single T cell receptor (beta chain). The sample is drawn from a study of shared clonotypes between healthy human individuals. This table comes from immunoSEQ multiplex PCR, and its TCRdb copy is limited to in-frame clones, with some not included. The sample holds hundreds of thousands of clones; roughly four fifths are singletons and the top ten take 12%. Per germline, CDR1 SGHRS and CDR2 YFSETQ. The J segment lost 4 bases and the V segment lost 4 bases, leaving 6 bases of the junction unmatched. The CDR3 extends over 14 amino acids. Source material: PBMCs. The chain uses TRBV5-1 and TRBJ1-1, with 8 positions matching TRBD1. The clonotype was recovered from a woman aged 35 to 49 in good health. Some clones in this sample may be carry-over from other donors' samples. The CDR3 DNA reads as TGCGCCAGCAGCCGGGGACAGGCGGCCACTGAAGCTTTCTTT. It is translated as CASSRGQAATEAFF.